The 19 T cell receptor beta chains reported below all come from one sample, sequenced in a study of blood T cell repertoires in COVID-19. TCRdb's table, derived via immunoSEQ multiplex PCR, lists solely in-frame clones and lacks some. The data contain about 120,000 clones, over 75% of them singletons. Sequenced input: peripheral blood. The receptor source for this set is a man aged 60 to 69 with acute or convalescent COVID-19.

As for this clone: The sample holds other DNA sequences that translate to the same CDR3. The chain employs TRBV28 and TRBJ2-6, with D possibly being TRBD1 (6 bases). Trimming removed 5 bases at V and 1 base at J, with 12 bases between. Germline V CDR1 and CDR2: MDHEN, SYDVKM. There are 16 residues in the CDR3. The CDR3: CASSPPQGSGANVLTF. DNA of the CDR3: TGTGCCAGCAGTCCTCCTCAGGGGTCTGGGGCCAACGTCCTGACTTTC.

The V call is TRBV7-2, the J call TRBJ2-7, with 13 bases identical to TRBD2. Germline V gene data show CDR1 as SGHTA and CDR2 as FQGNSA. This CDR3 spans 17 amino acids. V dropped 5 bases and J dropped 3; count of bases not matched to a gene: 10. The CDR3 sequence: CASSAPTSGGDRYEQYF. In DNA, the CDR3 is TGTGCCAGCAGCGCACCAACTAGCGGGGGGGACCGCTACGAGCAGTACTTC.

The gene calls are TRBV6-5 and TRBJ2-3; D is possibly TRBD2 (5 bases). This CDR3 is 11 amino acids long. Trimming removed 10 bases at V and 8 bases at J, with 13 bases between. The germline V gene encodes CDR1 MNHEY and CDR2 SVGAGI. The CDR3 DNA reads TGTGCCATCTCGGACGGGGTTACGCAGTATTTT. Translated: CAISDGVTQYF.

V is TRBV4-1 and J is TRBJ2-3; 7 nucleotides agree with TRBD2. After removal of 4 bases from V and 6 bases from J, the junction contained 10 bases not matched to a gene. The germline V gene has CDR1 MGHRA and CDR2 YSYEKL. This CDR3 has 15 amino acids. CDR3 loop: CASSLLGGRTDTQYF. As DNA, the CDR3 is TGCGCCAGCAGCCTCCTTGGCGGGAGAACGGATACGCAGTATTTT.

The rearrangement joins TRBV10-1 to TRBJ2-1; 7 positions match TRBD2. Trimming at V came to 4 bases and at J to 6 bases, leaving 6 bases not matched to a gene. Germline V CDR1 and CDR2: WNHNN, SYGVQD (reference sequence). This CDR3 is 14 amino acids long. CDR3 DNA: TGCGCCAGCAGTGCTAGCGGAGTCCTCAATGAGCAGTTCTTC. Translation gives CASSASGVLNEQFF.

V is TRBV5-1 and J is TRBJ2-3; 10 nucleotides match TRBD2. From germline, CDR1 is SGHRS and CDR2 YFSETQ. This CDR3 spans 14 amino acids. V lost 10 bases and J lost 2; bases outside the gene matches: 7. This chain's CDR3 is CAGNSGRPTDTQYF. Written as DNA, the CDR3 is TGCGCCGGTAATAGCGGGAGGCCCACAGATACGCAGTATTTT.

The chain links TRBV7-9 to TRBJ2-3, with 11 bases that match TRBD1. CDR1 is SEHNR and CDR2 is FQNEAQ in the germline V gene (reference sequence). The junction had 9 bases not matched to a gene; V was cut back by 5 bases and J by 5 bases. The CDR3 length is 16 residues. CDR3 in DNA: TGTGCCAGCAGCCGCCTGGGACAGGGGGAGGAAGATACGCAGTATTTT. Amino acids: CASSRLGQGEEDTQYF.

CDR3 residues: CASSSIALGGNEQFF. The DNA of the CDR3 is TGTGCCAGCAGCTCTATAGCGCTGGGGGGCAATGAGCAGTTCTTC. This sequence joins TRBV7-8 and TRBJ2-1; TRBD2 might be the D (6 bases). This CDR3 contains 15 residues. The germline V gene encodes CDR1 SGHVS and CDR2 FQNEAQ. V lost 4 bases, J lost 6 bases, and 16 bases lay in between.

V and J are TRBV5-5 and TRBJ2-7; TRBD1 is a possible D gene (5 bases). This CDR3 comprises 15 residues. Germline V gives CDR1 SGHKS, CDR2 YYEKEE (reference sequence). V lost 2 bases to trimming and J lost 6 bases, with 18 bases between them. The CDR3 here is CASSFSDSPSAEQYF. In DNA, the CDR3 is TGTGCCAGCAGCTTTTCCGACAGCCCCTCCGCCGAGCAGTACTTC.

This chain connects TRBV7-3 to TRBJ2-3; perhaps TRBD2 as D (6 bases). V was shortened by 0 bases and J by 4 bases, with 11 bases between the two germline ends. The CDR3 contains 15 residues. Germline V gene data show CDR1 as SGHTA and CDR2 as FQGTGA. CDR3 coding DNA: TGTGCCAGCAGCTTAACAGGAGGGGCTGCAGATACGCAGTATTTT. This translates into CASSLTGGAADTQYF.

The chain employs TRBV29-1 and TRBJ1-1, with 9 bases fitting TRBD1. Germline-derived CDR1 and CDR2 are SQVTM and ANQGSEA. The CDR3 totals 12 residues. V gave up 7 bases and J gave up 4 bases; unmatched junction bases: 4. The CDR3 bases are TGCAGCGCGGGGACAGGGCGCACTGAAGCTTTCTTT. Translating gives CSAGTGRTEAFF.

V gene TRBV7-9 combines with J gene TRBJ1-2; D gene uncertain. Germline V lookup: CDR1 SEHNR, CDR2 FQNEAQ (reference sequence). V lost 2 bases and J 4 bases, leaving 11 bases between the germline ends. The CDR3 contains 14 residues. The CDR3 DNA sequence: TGTGCCAGCAGCTTACAGGAACGGGGCTATGGCTACACCTTC. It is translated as CASSLQERGYGYTF.

The CDR3 is CASSLGALEPQHF. In DNA, the CDR3 is TGTGCCAGCAGCTTAGGGGCATTGGAGCCCCAGCATTTT. This chain links TRBV11-1 with TRBJ1-5; D remains unclear. The length of the CDR3 is 13 residues. V was shortened by 1 base and J by 8 bases, with 9 bases between the two germline ends. From germline, CDR1 is SGHAT and CDR2 FQDESV (reference sequence).

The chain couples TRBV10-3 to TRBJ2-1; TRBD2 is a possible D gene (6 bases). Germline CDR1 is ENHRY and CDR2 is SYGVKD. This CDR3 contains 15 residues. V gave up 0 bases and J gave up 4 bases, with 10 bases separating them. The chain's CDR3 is CAISESWGTYNEQFF. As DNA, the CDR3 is TGTGCCATCAGTGAGTCTTGGGGGACTTACAATGAGCAGTTCTTC.

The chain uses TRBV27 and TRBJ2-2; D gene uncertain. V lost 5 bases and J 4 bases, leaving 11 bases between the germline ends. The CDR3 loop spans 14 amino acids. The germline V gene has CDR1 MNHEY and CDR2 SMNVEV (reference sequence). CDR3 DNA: TGTGCCAGCAGTGCCATAACTTCCACCGGGGAGCTGTTTTTT. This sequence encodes CASSAITSTGELFF.

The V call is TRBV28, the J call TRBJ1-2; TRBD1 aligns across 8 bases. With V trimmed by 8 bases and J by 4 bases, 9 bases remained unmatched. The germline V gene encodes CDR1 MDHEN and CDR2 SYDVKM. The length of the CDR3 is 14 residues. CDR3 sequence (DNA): TGTGCCAGCCAAAGACAGGGGAATACCTATGGCTACACCTTC. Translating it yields CASQRQGNTYGYTF.

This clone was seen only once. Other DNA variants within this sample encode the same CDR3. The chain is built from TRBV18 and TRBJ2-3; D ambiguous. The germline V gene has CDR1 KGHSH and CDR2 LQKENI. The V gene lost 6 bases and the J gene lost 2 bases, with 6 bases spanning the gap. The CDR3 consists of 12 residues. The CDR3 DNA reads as TGTGCCAGCTCCTCTTCCACAGATACGCAGTATTTT. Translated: CASSSSTDTQYF.

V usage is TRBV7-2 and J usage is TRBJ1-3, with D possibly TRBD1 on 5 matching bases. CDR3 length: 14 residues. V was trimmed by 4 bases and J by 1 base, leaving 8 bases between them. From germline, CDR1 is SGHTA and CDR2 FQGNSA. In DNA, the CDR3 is TGTGCCAGCAGCTCGGGACTTTCTGGAAACACCATATATTTT. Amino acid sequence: CASSSGLSGNTIYF.

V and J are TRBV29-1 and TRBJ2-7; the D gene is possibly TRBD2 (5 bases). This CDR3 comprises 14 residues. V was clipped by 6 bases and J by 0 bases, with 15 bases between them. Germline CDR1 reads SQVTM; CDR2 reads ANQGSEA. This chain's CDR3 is CSVSYTRPSYEQYF. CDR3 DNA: TGCAGCGTGAGTTATACTAGACCCTCCTACGAGCAGTACTTC.